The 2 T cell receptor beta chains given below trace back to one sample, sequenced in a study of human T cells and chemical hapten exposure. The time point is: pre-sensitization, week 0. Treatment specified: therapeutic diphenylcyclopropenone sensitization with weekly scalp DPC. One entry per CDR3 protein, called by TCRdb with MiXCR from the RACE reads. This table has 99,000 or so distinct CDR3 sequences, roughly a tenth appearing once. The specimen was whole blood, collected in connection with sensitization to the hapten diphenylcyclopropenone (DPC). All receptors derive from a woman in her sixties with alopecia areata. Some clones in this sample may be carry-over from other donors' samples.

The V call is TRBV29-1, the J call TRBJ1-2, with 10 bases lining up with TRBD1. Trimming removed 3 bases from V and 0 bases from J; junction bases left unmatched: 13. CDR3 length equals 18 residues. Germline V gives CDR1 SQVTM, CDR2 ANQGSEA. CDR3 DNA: TGCAGCGTTGATCTTCGGGGACAGGGGACCCTCGCTAACTATGGCTACACCTTC. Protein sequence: CSVDLRGQGTLANYGYTF.

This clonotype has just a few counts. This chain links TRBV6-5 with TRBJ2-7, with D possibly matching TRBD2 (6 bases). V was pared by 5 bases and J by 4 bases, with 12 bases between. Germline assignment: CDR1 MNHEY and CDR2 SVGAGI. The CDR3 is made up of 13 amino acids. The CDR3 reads CASSPYGGYEQYF. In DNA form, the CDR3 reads TGTGCCAGCAGTCCTTACGGGGGATACGAGCAGTACTTC.